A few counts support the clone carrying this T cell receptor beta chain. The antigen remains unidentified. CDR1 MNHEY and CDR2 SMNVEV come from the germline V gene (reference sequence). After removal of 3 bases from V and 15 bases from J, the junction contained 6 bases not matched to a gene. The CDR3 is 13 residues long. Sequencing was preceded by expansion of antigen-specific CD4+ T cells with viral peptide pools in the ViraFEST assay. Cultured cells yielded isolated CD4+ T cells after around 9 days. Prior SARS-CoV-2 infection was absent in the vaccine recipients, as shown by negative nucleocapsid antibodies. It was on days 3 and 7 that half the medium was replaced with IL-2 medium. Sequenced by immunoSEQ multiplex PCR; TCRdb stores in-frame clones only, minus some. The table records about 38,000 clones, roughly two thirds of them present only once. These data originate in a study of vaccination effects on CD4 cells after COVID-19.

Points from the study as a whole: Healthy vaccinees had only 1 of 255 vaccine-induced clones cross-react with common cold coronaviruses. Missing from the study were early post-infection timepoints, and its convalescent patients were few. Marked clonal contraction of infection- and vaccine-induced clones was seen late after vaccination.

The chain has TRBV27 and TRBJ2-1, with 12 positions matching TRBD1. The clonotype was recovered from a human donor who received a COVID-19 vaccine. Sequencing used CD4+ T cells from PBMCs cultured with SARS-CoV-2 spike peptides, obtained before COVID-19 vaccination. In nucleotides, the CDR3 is TGTGCCAGCAGTTTTACGGGACAGGGGGCGAGGTTCTTC. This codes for CASSFTGQGARFF.